Shown below are 17 T cell receptor beta chains from a single sample sequenced in a study of lymphopenia after photon versus proton radiotherapy. Sequenced by immunoSEQ multiplex PCR; TCRdb stores in-frame clones only, minus some. The table lists around 7,300 clones, approximately 93% of them singletons. Source: peripheral blood, taken from a patient treated with photon-based radiotherapy. These receptors were taken from a woman aged 45-60 years with cholangiocarcinoma.

The gene calls are TRBV11-2 and TRBJ2-7, with no clear D. CDR1 and CDR2 (germline): SGHAT, FQNNGV. This CDR3 comprises 13 residues. V was pared by 2 bases and J by 3 bases, with 8 bases between. CDR3 DNA: TGTGCCAGCAGCTTAATCCAACGCTACGAGCAGTACTTC. Its translation: CASSLIQRYEQYF.

The rearrangement links TRBV9 to TRBJ2-2; no definite D call. Germline loops: CDR1 SGDLS, CDR2 YYNGEE. Between the trimmed V and J ends, which lost 3 bases and 4 bases, there was a span of 19 bases. The CDR3 sequence is 17 residues long. CDR3 DNA: TGTGCCAGCAGCGCCCCATTCGGACCCTCGGGCACCGGGGAGCTGTTTTTT. Amino acids: CASSAPFGPSGTGELFF.

In its sample, this clone was seen a few times. At the DNA level, this CDR3 is encoded by other sequences in the same sample as well. The chain has TRBV19 and TRBJ2-3; D remains ambiguous. Trimming pared 3 bases from V and 1 base from J, leaving 2 bases between. The germline V gene has CDR1 LNHDA and CDR2 SQIVND (reference sequence). The CDR3 is 12 amino acids. In nucleotides, the CDR3 is TGTGCCAGTAGTATCGGCACAGATACGCAGTATTTT. This gives the protein CASSIGTDTQYF.

The chain combines TRBV27 with TRBJ1-1, with TRBD1 as a possible D gene (5 bases). The CDR3 loop spans 16 amino acids. Germline lookup yields CDR1 MNHEY and CDR2 SMNVEV (reference sequence). Trimming left V 2 bases short and J 1 base short, with 14 bases between. The CDR3 DNA sequence: TGTGCCAGCAGTTTAAGTAACCCAGGGCCGAACACTGAAGCTTTCTTT. Translating gives CASSLSNPGPNTEAFF.

V usage is TRBV11-2 and J usage is TRBJ2-1; D gene unclear. The V and J ends lost 5 bases and 0 bases respectively, with 17 bases between them. Germline V gives CDR1 SGHAT, CDR2 FQNNGV. The CDR3 has 17 residues. The CDR3 DNA is TGTGCCAGCAGCCCAGTCGGACGGGCGAGCTCCTACAATGAGCAGTTCTTC. It yields the protein CASSPVGRASSYNEQFF.

The chain combines TRBV18 with TRBJ1-5; D is perhaps TRBD1 (6 bases). The V end was cut by 3 bases, the J end by 2 bases, with 17 bases between. Germline values: CDR1 KGHSH, CDR2 LQKENI. The CDR3 runs to 17 residues. The CDR3 spells CASSPGAALAGNQPQHF. The CDR3 DNA reads as TGTGCCAGCTCACCGGGGGCAGCTCTTGCGGGCAATCAGCCCCAGCATTTT.

V usage is TRBV4-1 and J usage is TRBJ1-6; TRBD1 is a possible D gene (5 bases). This CDR3 has 17 residues. Trimming shortened V by 2 bases and J by 8 bases, and 19 bases separated the two germline ends. Germline lookup yields CDR1 MGHRA and CDR2 YSYEKL. The DNA of the CDR3 is TGCGCCAGCAGCCAATCGCGAATAAGAGACAGAGATTCACCCCTCCACTTT. It codes for CASSQSRIRDRDSPLHF.

The chain couples TRBV19 to TRBJ2-6, with unresolved D. V was pared by 6 bases and J by 0 bases, with 9 bases between. Looked up from germline, CDR1 is LNHDA and CDR2 is SQIVND (reference sequence). The CDR3 has 15 amino acids. The CDR3 spells CASSLISSGANVLTF. CDR3 sequence (DNA): TGTGCCAGTAGCCTAATCAGCTCTGGGGCCAACGTCCTGACTTTC.

The chain links TRBV12-2 to TRBJ1-1. TRBV12-2 is an annotated pseudogene. The CDR3 sequence is 14 residues long. The CDR3 DNA reads TGTGCAAGTCGCCCCGGTCAGAGGAACACTGAAGCTTTCTTT. It encodes CASRPGQRNTEAFF.

The count of this clone is one. The chain has TRBV7-8 and TRBJ1-3; unclear D gene. The CDR3 runs to 15 residues. The germline V and J ends were trimmed by 2 bases and 4 bases, with 12 bases remaining between them. Germline V CDR1 and CDR2: SGHVS, FQNEAQ. The CDR3 reads CASSLFVLSGNTIYF. The CDR3 coding sequence is TGTGCCAGCAGCTTATTTGTATTATCGGGAAACACCATATATTTT.

The CDR3 reads CASSFRSSSYEQYF. The CDR3 nucleotides read TGTGCCAGCAGCTTTCGTTCTAGCTCCTACGAGCAGTACTTC. The chain combines TRBV7-2 with TRBJ2-7; the D is unclear. This CDR3 contains 14 residues. V lost 3 bases to trimming and J lost 0 bases, with 9 bases between them. Germline CDR1 SGHTA, CDR2 FQGNSA.

V is TRBV4-1 and J is TRBJ1-2; D remains unclear. Germline loops: CDR1 MGHRA, CDR2 YSYEKL. The CDR3 sequence is 15 residues long. With 0 bases removed from V and 5 bases from J, the gap between germline ends came to 13 bases. The CDR3 DNA is TGCGCCAGCAGCCAAGATGATAGAAAGCCATATGGCTACACCTTC. Translated, it gives CASSQDDRKPYGYTF.

This chain uses TRBV10-2 with TRBJ2-3; D possibly corresponds to TRBD1 (5 bases). Germline CDR1 and CDR2: WSHSY and SAAADI. This CDR3 is 13 amino acids long. V gave up 8 bases and J gave up 2 bases, with 11 bases separating them. Here the CDR3 reads CASWGFNTDTQYF. Written as DNA, the CDR3 is TGCGCCAGCTGGGGCTTTAACACAGATACGCAGTATTTT.

The chain carries TRBV19 and TRBJ2-7; 7 nucleotides match TRBD1. CDR1 LNHDA and CDR2 SQIVND come from the germline V gene (reference sequence). The CDR3 loop spans 16 amino acids. The J segment lost 6 bases and the V segment lost 6 bases, leaving 17 bases of the junction unmatched. The DNA for the CDR3 is TGTGCCAGTAGCCGGCCCAGGGGGTCCCTTCCACCCGAGCAGTACTTC. Its protein is CASSRPRGSLPPEQYF.

The chain recombines TRBV5-4 with TRBJ1-1; D not certain. The germline V gene has CDR1 SGHNT and CDR2 YYREEE (reference sequence). V was shortened by 0 bases and J by 1 base, with 4 bases between the two germline ends. CDR3 size: 13 residues. The chain's CDR3 is CASSLEANTEAFF. The CDR3 DNA is TGTGCCAGCAGCTTGGAGGCGAACACTGAAGCTTTCTTT.

This clone was observed once. V is TRBV19 and J is TRBJ2-2, with 7 bases aligning to TRBD1. CDR1 is LNHDA and CDR2 is SQIVND in the germline V gene (reference sequence). V lost 7 bases and J lost 2; bases outside the gene matches: 4. The CDR3 length is 14 residues. Here the CDR3 DNA reads TGTGCCAGTAATCGGGACAGCAACACCGGGGAGCTGTTTTTT. Its protein product is CASNRDSNTGELFF.

This CDR3 is CATSREMNTEAFF. As DNA, the CDR3 is TGTGCCACCAGCAGAGAGATGAACACTGAAGCTTTCTTT. The chain employs TRBV15 and TRBJ1-1; D gene unclear. Trimming pared 0 bases from V and 0 bases from J, leaving 2 bases between. Germline V gene lookup returns CDR1 LNHNV and CDR2 YYDKDF (reference sequence). The CDR3 extends over 13 amino acids.